The clone carrying this TCR beta chain came up once. Its specificity is not known. This sequence may be a read error, since a much larger clone differs from it by one base. This record comes from a study of T cells in Graves' hyperthyroidism and ophthalmopathy. Study findings and constraints: Ophthalmopathy was distinguished from stable hyperthyroidism by 13 V-J signatures. Most thyroid clonotypes with frequency above 0.001 were detected in blood.

The study left out patients who had uncontrolled infection, other autoimmune disease, pregnancy or lactation. Regions amplified from RNA transcripts were the TCR beta CDR3 regions. Initially, a first-round RT-PCR of the TCR CDR3 employed the HTBI primer set. TCRdb re-derived calls from the multiplex PCR reads in MiXCR, one entry per CDR3 protein. The sample shows around 600,000 distinct CDR3 sequences, just under 45% of them seen only once. Trimming cost V 6 bases and J 7 bases, with 10 bases left between them. The CDR3 spans 11 residues. Germline lookup yields CDR1 ENHRY and CDR2 SYGVKD. This TCR was recovered from an adult man with Graves' disease, either hyperthyroidism or ophthalmopathy (not recorded which). The gene calls are TRBV10-3 and TRBJ2-7; D unclear. What was sequenced was peripheral blood or thyroid tissue (not recorded which). The CDR3 sequence is CAISPVGEQYF. In DNA, the CDR3 is TGTGCCATCAGCCCGGTAGGTGAGCAGTACTTC.